Each of the 32 T cell receptor beta chains below was sequenced from the same sample in a study of CD8 T cells in Susac syndrome. An amount of RNA that ranged from roughly 0.45 to 1 ug was reverse transcribed with random hexamers. In TCRdb, the immunoSEQ multiplex PCR reads were re-called with MiXCR into one record per CDR3 protein. This table holds about 47,000 distinct CDR3 sequences, approximately 92% found once. Sequencing was performed on CD8+ T cells from PBMCs. These receptors came from a human donor in good health.

CDR3 in amino acids: CASSPPSWPRVNEKLFF. Written as DNA, the CDR3 is TGCGCCAGCAGTCCACCCTCTTGGCCCAGAGTGAATGAAAAACTGTTTTTT. The chain links TRBV23-1 to TRBJ1-4; no definite D call. TRBV23-1 is assigned to the ORF class and has an uncertain function. The CDR3 contains 17 residues. Trimming cost V 4 bases and J 5 bases, with 20 bases left between them.

The chain combines TRBV27 with TRBJ2-7; D uncertain. Germline V gene sequence: CDR1 MNHEY, CDR2 SMNVEV (reference sequence). The CDR3 covers 14 residues. The V gene lost 5 bases and the J gene lost 4 bases, with 15 bases spanning the gap. The CDR3 is CASSPIARGYEQYF. The DNA for the CDR3 is TGTGCCAGCAGTCCTATAGCTAGAGGTTACGAGCAGTACTTC.

The sample holds one count of this clonotype. This sequence joins TRBV5-1 and TRBJ2-1; TRBD2 matches 14 bases. This CDR3 contains 17 residues. Germline V gene sequence: CDR1 SGHRS, CDR2 YFSETQ. The trim removed 1 base at V and 8 bases at J, leaving 8 bases unmatched. The CDR3 sequence is CASSLRETSGRGDEQFF. The CDR3 DNA is TGCGCCAGCAGCTTGAGGGAGACTAGCGGGAGGGGAGATGAGCAGTTCTTC.

This clonotype occurred a few times. The chain recombines TRBV29-1 with TRBJ1-2, with D hard to call. The germline V gene encodes CDR1 SQVTM and CDR2 ANQGSEA. V was shortened by 7 bases and J by 4 bases, with 16 bases between the two germline ends. CDR3 length: 13 residues. DNA for the CDR3: TGCAGCGCTCGGGCAACGGGCCCCTATGGCTACACCTTC. It is translated as CSARATGPYGYTF. The full variable domain, with the rest looked up from reference TRBV29-1 and TRBJ1-2, is SAVISQKPSRDICQRGTSLTIQCQVDSQVTMMFWYRQQPGQSLTLIATANQGSEATYESGFVIDKFPISRPNLTFSTLTVSNMSPEDSSIYLCSARATGPYGYTFGSGTRLTVV.

The chain has TRBV9 and TRBJ2-1, with 13 bases matching TRBD2. CDR3 length: 15 amino acids. Germline V lookup: CDR1 SGDLS, CDR2 YYNGEE. Trimming removed 0 bases from V and 8 bases from J; junction bases left unmatched: 2. CDR3 sequence: CASSVGTSGSYEQFF. CDR3 nucleotides: TGTGCCAGCAGCGTAGGGACTAGCGGGAGTTATGAGCAGTTCTTC.

This sequence joins TRBV2 and TRBJ1-5, with 8 bases fitting TRBD1. This CDR3 contains 15 residues. J lost 6 bases, V lost 1 base, and 5 bases had no gene match. Germline V gene lookup returns CDR1 SNHLY and CDR2 FYNNEI. The CDR3 bases are TGTGCCAGCAGTGAAGGGCAGGGGGCCACTCAGCCCCAGCATTTT. It encodes CASSEGQGATQPQHF.

The chain links TRBV9 to TRBJ2-3, with 7 nucleotides matching TRBD2. V was pared by 0 bases and J by 3 bases, with 4 bases of the junction left unmatched. The CDR3 extends over 15 amino acids. The germline V gene encodes CDR1 SGDLS and CDR2 YYNGEE. CDR3 nucleotide sequence: TGTGCCAGCAGCGTAGCCGGGAGGCGGACAGATACGCAGTATTTT. Its translation: CASSVAGRRTDTQYF.

The V gene is TRBV10-1, the J gene TRBJ1-5; possible D gene TRBD1, 5 bases. Germline values: CDR1 WNHNN, CDR2 SYGVQD (reference sequence). The CDR3 contains 15 residues. V lost 0 bases to trimming and J lost 5 bases, with 11 bases between them. CDR3: CASSESQGWDQPQHF. The CDR3 nucleotides are TGCGCCAGCAGTGAGTCGCAGGGTTGGGATCAGCCCCAGCATTTT.

This chain joins TRBV7-9 and TRBJ2-1, with 11 bases identical to TRBD2. This CDR3 has 14 amino acids. Trimming took 5 bases from V and 7 from J; bases not matched to a gene: 4. CDR1 SEHNR and CDR2 FQNEAQ come from the germline V gene (reference sequence). In DNA, the CDR3 is TGTGCCAGCAGCCCGACTAGCGGGACGAATGAGCAGTTCTTC. It specifies CASSPTSGTNEQFF.

The V gene is TRBV7-6, the J gene TRBJ2-7; perhaps D is TRBD1 or TRBD2 (5 bases each). V lost 4 bases to trimming and J lost 3 bases, with 16 bases between them. Germline V gene sequence: CDR1 SGHVS, CDR2 FNYEAQ. This CDR3 is built from 15 residues. This CDR3 reads CASSSPGAGIYEQYF. The CDR3, as DNA: TGTGCCAGCAGCTCCCCCGGGGCAGGGATCTACGAGCAGTACTTC.

The chain links TRBV5-1 to TRBJ2-1, with 10 bases that match TRBD2. CDR3 length equals 16 residues. The V and J ends lost 1 base and 3 bases, in that order; junction bases with no gene match: 4. Germline CDR1 and CDR2: SGHRS and YFSETQ. The CDR3 here is CASSLRASGGYNEQFF. CDR3 DNA sequence: TGCGCCAGCAGCTTGAGGGCTAGCGGGGGCTACAATGAGCAGTTCTTC.

The CDR3 here is CASSVPDVTGRNTGELFF. The CDR3 DNA reads TGTGCCAGCAGCGTACCTGACGTGACAGGGCGCAACACCGGGGAGCTGTTTTTT. This rearrangement joins TRBV9 to TRBJ2-2, with 7 nucleotides matching TRBD1. CDR3 size: 18 residues. Germline CDR1 reads SGDLS; CDR2 reads YYNGEE. J lost 2 bases, V lost 1 base, and 11 bases had no gene match.

This chain connects TRBV5-1 to TRBJ2-6, with TRBD2 identical over 10 bases. This CDR3 is 17 amino acids long. The V segment lost 1 base and the J segment 0 bases; nucleotides outside the gene matches: 1. The germline V gene has CDR1 SGHRS and CDR2 YFSETQ. CDR3 loop: CASSLSSGSSGANVLTF. The DNA of the CDR3 is TGCGCCAGCAGCTTGTCTAGCGGGAGCTCTGGGGCCAACGTCCTGACTTTC.

The chain joins TRBV20-1 to TRBJ1-2, with D maybe TRBD1 (6 bases). Per the germline V gene, CDR1 is DFQATT and CDR2 is SNEGSKA (reference sequence). Trimming shortened V by 6 bases and J by 8 bases, and 16 bases separated the two germline ends. The CDR3 is 12 residues long. The CDR3, as DNA: TGCAGTGCCCCAGGGGAGGGCCTCGGCTACACCTTC. Amino acids: CSAPGEGLGYTF.

The chain employs TRBV29-1 and TRBJ2-1; the D is unclear. This CDR3 region has 13 residues. V was cut by 4 bases and J by 4 bases, with 11 bases left in between. Germline CDR1 and CDR2: SQVTM and ANQGSEA. Here the CDR3 reads CSVVSLRYNEQFF. CDR3 in DNA: TGCAGCGTTGTTAGCCTGCGGTACAATGAGCAGTTCTTC.

The CDR3 sequence: CASSENLFNGRAYGYTF. Written as DNA, the CDR3 is TGTGCCAGCAGTGAAAATCTTTTTAATGGCAGGGCCTATGGCTACACCTTC. The chain links TRBV2 to TRBJ1-2; maybe TRBD1 (5 bases). Trimming left V 2 bases short and J 4 bases short, with 20 bases between. The CDR3 spans 17 residues. The germline V gene encodes CDR1 SNHLY and CDR2 FYNNEI.

This rearrangement joins TRBV6-1 to TRBJ2-7; no clear D. Trimming removed 3 bases at V and 3 bases at J, with 3 bases between. In germline, CDR1 is MNHNS, CDR2 SASEGT. This CDR3 region has 11 residues. The CDR3 DNA reads TGTGCCAGCAGTGAGAACTACGAGCAGTACTTC. Translated: CASSENYEQYF.

The chain couples TRBV28 to TRBJ1-3; D is ambiguous. This CDR3 is built from 15 residues. Trimming took off 7 bases at V and 0 bases at J, with 13 bases between the two ends. Germline V gene data show CDR1 as MDHEN and CDR2 as SYDVKM. The CDR3 spells CASTTTGSSGNTIYF. For the CDR3, the DNA is TGTGCCAGCACCACAACGGGGAGCTCTGGAAACACCATATATTTT.

The chain links TRBV27 to TRBJ1-2; D is perhaps TRBD1 (5 bases). Germline V gives CDR1 MNHEY, CDR2 SMNVEV (reference sequence). Trimming took off 0 bases at V and 6 bases at J, with 14 bases between the two ends. CDR3 size: 15 residues. Written as DNA, the CDR3 is TGTGCCAGCAGTTTATCGAGAGGGGCTGGGGATGGCTACACCTTC. Its protein product is CASSLSRGAGDGYTF.

The gene calls are TRBV27 and TRBJ1-1; D uncertain. Germline V CDR1 and CDR2: MNHEY, SMNVEV (reference sequence). CDR3 length: 17 residues. With 9 bases removed from V and 0 bases from J, the gap between germline ends came to 23 bases. The DNA of the CDR3 is TGTGCCAGTAGGGAGGGAGGAAAGTTAGGGATGAACACTGAAGCTTTCTTT. Translation gives CASREGGKLGMNTEAFF.

This chain connects TRBV24-1 to TRBJ2-2; 7 bases match TRBD2. Trimming removed 10 bases from V and 2 bases from J; junction bases left unmatched: 6. This CDR3 has 14 residues. Germline assignment: CDR1 KGHDR and CDR2 SFDVKD. The CDR3: CATRAGDNTGELFF. DNA for the CDR3: TGTGCCACGCGTGCGGGAGACAACACCGGGGAGCTGTTTTTT.

The chain uses TRBV7-9 and TRBJ2-2; TRBD2 matches 15 bases. V gave up 3 bases and J gave up 2 bases; unmatched junction bases: 7. The CDR3 runs 19 residues. Germline V gene lookup returns CDR1 SEHNR and CDR2 FQNEAQ (reference sequence). CDR3 residues: CASSFDGLAGGYNTGELFF. DNA of the CDR3: TGTGCCAGCAGCTTCGATGGACTAGCGGGAGGGTACAACACCGGGGAGCTGTTTTTT.

This chain links TRBV20-1 with TRBJ2-1; 7 nucleotides align to TRBD1. CDR3 length: 14 amino acids. Losses at the gene ends were 0 bases for V and 4 bases for J; bases not matched to a gene: 3. From germline, CDR1 is DFQATT and CDR2 SNEGSKA (reference sequence). Written as DNA, the CDR3 is TGCAGTGCTAGAGACCCAGGGGGATACAATGAGCAGTTCTTC. Its protein is CSARDPGGYNEQFF.

In its sample, this clonotype was seen once. J is TRBJ1-1 and V is TRBV19; D call uncertain. There are 14 residues in the CDR3. The V gene's germline CDR1 is LNHDA and CDR2 SQIVND (reference sequence). Trimming removed 5 bases from V and 1 base from J, with 11 bases in between. CDR3 residues: CASSQGGWNTEAFF. Here the CDR3 DNA reads TGTGCCAGTAGTCAAGGAGGGTGGAACACTGAAGCTTTCTTT.

The chain uses TRBV7-2 and TRBJ2-3; D is unresolved. Germline V gene data show CDR1 as SGHTA and CDR2 as FQGNSA. This CDR3 contains 13 residues. V was pared by 1 base and J by 6 bases, with 8 bases between. The CDR3 sequence: CASSLVRVDTQYF. CDR3 DNA sequence: TGTGCCAGCAGCTTAGTTAGGGTTGATACGCAGTATTTT.

The rearrangement joins TRBV9 to TRBJ2-2; 12 bases are shared with TRBD2. Per the germline V gene, CDR1 is SGDLS and CDR2 is YYNGEE. This CDR3 comprises 15 residues. With 4 bases clipped from V and 7 bases from J, the junction kept 5 bases outside the gene matches. The CDR3: CASSLTGLAGGELFF. CDR3 DNA sequence: TGTGCCAGCAGCTTAACGGGACTAGCGGGCGGGGAGCTGTTTTTT.

The chain is built from TRBV19 and TRBJ2-1; 9 positions match TRBD2. From germline, CDR1 is LNHDA and CDR2 SQIVND (reference sequence). Germline trimming cut 4 bases from V and 6 bases from J; bases unmatched to any gene: 10. The CDR3 runs 16 residues. CDR3 nucleotides: TGTGCCAGTAGTAAAGATCTAGCGGGGAATCCCAATGAGCAGTTCTTC. This gives the protein CASSKDLAGNPNEQFF.

V is TRBV6-5 and J is TRBJ2-7; TRBD2 matches at 12 bases. CDR1 and CDR2 from the germline V gene are MNHEY and SVGAGI. The CDR3 has 15 residues. The J segment lost 5 bases and the V segment lost 0 bases, leaving 2 bases of the junction unmatched. The CDR3 loop reads CASSYSTSGRNEQYF. CDR3 bases: TGTGCCAGCAGTTACTCTACTAGCGGGAGGAACGAGCAGTACTTC.

The rearrangement uses TRBV27 and TRBJ2-7; 9 bases map to TRBD2. This CDR3 spans 15 amino acids. Germline V gene sequence: CDR1 MNHEY, CDR2 SMNVEV (reference sequence). V gave up 4 bases and J gave up 2 bases; unmatched junction bases: 6. CDR3 bases: TGTGCCAGCAGTTACTCGGTAGCGGGAGCCTACGAGCAGTACTTC. Translation: CASSYSVAGAYEQYF.

DNA for the CDR3: TGTGCCAGCAGCTTCCCTCCCGGACTAGCGGGAGGTGGGGCCAACGTCCTGACTTTC. As protein: CASSFPPGLAGGGANVLTF. This chain joins TRBV7-9 and TRBJ2-6, with 14 nucleotides matching TRBD2. Trimming at V came to 3 bases and at J to 3 bases, leaving 7 bases not matched to a gene. Germline V lookup: CDR1 SEHNR, CDR2 FQNEAQ (reference sequence). This CDR3 is built from 19 residues. Supplemented by reference TRBV7-9 and TRBJ2-6, the full variable domain reads DTGVSQNPRHKITKRGQNVTFRCDPISEHNRLYWYRQTLGQGPEFLTYFQNEAQLEKSRLLSDRFSAERPKGSFSTLEIQRTEQGDSAMYLCASSFPPGLAGGGANVLTFGAGSRLTVL.

The V gene is TRBV7-9, the J gene TRBJ2-1; TRBD2 matches 13 bases. J was trimmed by 5 bases and V by 7 bases; bases with no gene match: 8. Looked up from germline, CDR1 is SEHNR and CDR2 is FQNEAQ (reference sequence). CDR3 size: 16 residues. CDR3 nucleotides: TGTGCCAGCACCCCAGGGACTAGCGGGATCGACAATGAGCAGTTCTTC. It encodes CASTPGTSGIDNEQFF.

The chain is built from TRBV20-1 and TRBJ2-7; D unclear. The CDR3 has 11 residues. Germline lookup yields CDR1 DFQATT and CDR2 SNEGSKA (reference sequence). The germline V and J ends were trimmed by 5 bases and 3 bases, with 8 bases remaining between them. Written as DNA, the CDR3 is TGCAGTGCTCAAAATTACTACGAGCAGTACTTC. It codes for CSAQNYYEQYF.